A selection of T cell receptor beta chains follows, all from one sample in a study of T-cell memory formation after mild COVID-19. MiXCR, applied by TCRdb to the 5' RACE reads, yields one record per CDR3 protein. The sample shows approximately 340,000 distinct CDR3 sequences, roughly 15% of them seen only once. The sequenced sample consisted of PBMCs or a T cell subset sorted from them (not recorded which). The receptor set was obtained from a man younger than 35 who had mild COVID-19 (a few samples of this study predate the infection). Cell type and time point are not known. Both conserved end residues are part of each CDR3. Each record gives: D gene, V gene, J gene, clone size, CDR3 DNA, CDR3 protein. A D gene is named only where the DNA matches it firmly. Clone size appears in some rows only: once, few, many, or a class for an expanded clone.

d_gene: -
v_gene: TRBV7-2
j_gene: TRBJ2-3
abundance: few
CDR3nt: TGTGCCAGCAGCCTGGGGGGCTATACGCAGTATTTT
CDR3aa: CASSLGGYTQYF

d_gene: TRBD2
v_gene: TRBV9
j_gene: TRBJ2-2
abundance: many
CDR3nt: TGTGCCAGCAGCGTAGCGGGGGGAGAGCTGTTTTTT
CDR3aa: CASSVAGGELFF

d_gene: -
v_gene: TRBV19
j_gene: TRBJ1-1
abundance: -
CDR3nt: TGTGCCAGTAGTACCCACCCCGGCACTGAAGCTTTCTTT
CDR3aa: CASSTHPGTEAFF

d_gene: TRBD1
v_gene: TRBV11-2
j_gene: TRBJ1-4
abundance: -
CDR3nt: TGTGCCAGCAGCCCTAGACAGGGGAATGAAAAACTGTTTTTT
CDR3aa: CASSPRQGNEKLFF

d_gene: TRBD1
v_gene: TRBV6-5
j_gene: TRBJ2-6
abundance: -
CDR3nt: TGTGCCAGCAGTTCTCCGGGACAGGGTGGTGGGGCCAACGTCCTGACTTTC
CDR3aa: CASSSPGQGGGANVLTF

d_gene: -
v_gene: TRBV28
j_gene: TRBJ2-1
abundance: -
CDR3nt: TGTGCCAGCAGCCCGGAGGGCTTAGGGAGAAACAATGAGCAGTTCTTC
CDR3aa: CASSPEGLGRNNEQFF

d_gene: -
v_gene: TRBV7-9
j_gene: TRBJ1-3
abundance: many
CDR3nt: TGTGCCAGCAGCTTTTCTGGCCCGGATTCTAACACCATATATTTT
CDR3aa: CASSFSGPDSNTIYF

d_gene: TRBD2
v_gene: TRBV7-8
j_gene: TRBJ2-1
abundance: few
CDR3nt: TGTGCCAGCAGCGCGACTAGCTCTAGCTCCTACAATGAGCAGTTCTTC
CDR3aa: CASSATSSSSYNEQFF

d_gene: -
v_gene: TRBV12-3/TRBV12-4
j_gene: TRBJ1-1
abundance: many
CDR3nt: TGTGCCAGCAGTTTATTCCAGGGAAGTACTGAAGCTTTCTTT
CDR3aa: CASSLFQGSTEAFF

d_gene: TRBD1
v_gene: TRBV9
j_gene: TRBJ2-2
abundance: -
CDR3nt: TGTGCCAGCAGTGAAATTCCCGGACAGGGGTTTTCCGGGGAGCTGTTTTTT
CDR3aa: CASSEIPGQGFSGELFF

d_gene: -
v_gene: TRBV5-6
j_gene: TRBJ2-5
abundance: once
CDR3nt: TGTGCCAGCAGCTCAAACACAGGGTCAGAGACCCAGTACTTC
CDR3aa: CASSSNTGSETQYF

d_gene: TRBD2
v_gene: TRBV24-1
j_gene: TRBJ2-1
abundance: -
CDR3nt: TGTGCCACCAGTGATACTAGCGGGGGAGACAATGAGCAGTTCTTC
CDR3aa: CATSDTSGGDNEQFF

d_gene: -
v_gene: TRBV5-1
j_gene: TRBJ1-1
abundance: -
CDR3nt: TGCGCCAGCAGCGGAAGCCTTTCCAACACTGAAGCTTTCTTT
CDR3aa: CASSGSLSNTEAFF

d_gene: -
v_gene: TRBV11-1
j_gene: TRBJ1-1
abundance: few
CDR3nt: TGTGCCAGCAGCCACCTACGGGGCTCCTTAAGCACTGAAGCTTTCTTT
CDR3aa: CASSHLRGSLSTEAFF

d_gene: TRBD2
v_gene: TRBV7-9
j_gene: TRBJ2-6
abundance: -
CDR3nt: TGTGCCAGCTCCTCGGGGGGAGTTAATCCCGGGGCCAACGTCCTGACTTTC
CDR3aa: CASSSGGVNPGANVLTF

d_gene: TRBD2
v_gene: TRBV7-3
j_gene: TRBJ2-3
abundance: many
CDR3nt: TGTGCCAGCAGCTTAGGACTAGCGGATACGCAGTATTTT
CDR3aa: CASSLGLADTQYF

d_gene: TRBD1
v_gene: TRBV7-2
j_gene: TRBJ1-4
abundance: -
CDR3nt: TGTGCCAGCACCCAGGGGGGAACGAATGAAAAACTGTTTTTT
CDR3aa: CASTQGGTNEKLFF

d_gene: TRBD2
v_gene: TRBV7-3
j_gene: TRBJ2-3
abundance: many
CDR3nt: TGTGCCAGCAGCTCGGGACTAGCGGGGCCAACAGATACGCAGTATTTT
CDR3aa: CASSSGLAGPTDTQYF

d_gene: TRBD1
v_gene: TRBV7-2
j_gene: TRBJ2-7
abundance: many
CDR3nt: TGTGCCAGCAGCTGGGACAGCTACGAGCAGTACTTC
CDR3aa: CASSWDSYEQYF

d_gene: TRBD1
v_gene: TRBV20-1
j_gene: TRBJ2-3
abundance: few
CDR3nt: TGCAGTGCTAGACTCCCGCAGGGACAGGGAAGTGCAGATACGCAGTATTTT
CDR3aa: CSARLPQGQGSADTQYF